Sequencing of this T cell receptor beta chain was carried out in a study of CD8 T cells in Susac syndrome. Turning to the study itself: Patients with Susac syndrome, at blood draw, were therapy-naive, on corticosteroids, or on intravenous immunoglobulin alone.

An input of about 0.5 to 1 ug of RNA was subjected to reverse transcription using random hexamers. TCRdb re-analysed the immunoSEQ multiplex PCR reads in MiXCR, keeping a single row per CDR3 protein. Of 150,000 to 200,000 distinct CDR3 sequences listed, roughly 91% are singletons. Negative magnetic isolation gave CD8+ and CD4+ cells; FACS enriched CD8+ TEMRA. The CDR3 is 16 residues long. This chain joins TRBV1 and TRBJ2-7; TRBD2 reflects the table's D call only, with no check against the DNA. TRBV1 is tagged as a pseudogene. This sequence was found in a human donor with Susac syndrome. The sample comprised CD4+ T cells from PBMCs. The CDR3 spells CTSSLSGSRPSYEQYF. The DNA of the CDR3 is TGCACCAGCAGCCTAAGCGGGAGTCGCCCATCCTACGAGCAGTACTTC.